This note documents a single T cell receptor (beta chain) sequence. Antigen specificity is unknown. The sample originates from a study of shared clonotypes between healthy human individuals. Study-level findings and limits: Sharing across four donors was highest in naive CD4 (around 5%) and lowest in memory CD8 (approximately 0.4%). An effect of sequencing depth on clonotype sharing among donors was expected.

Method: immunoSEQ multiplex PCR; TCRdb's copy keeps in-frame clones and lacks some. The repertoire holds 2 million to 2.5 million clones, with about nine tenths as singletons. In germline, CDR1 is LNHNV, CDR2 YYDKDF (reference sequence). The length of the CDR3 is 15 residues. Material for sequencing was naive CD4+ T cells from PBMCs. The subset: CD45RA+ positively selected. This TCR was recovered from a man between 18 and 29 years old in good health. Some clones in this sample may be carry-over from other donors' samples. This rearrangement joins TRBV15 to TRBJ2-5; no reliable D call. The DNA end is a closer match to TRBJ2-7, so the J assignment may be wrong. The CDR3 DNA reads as TGTGCCACCAGCAGAGATCTGCACACTACCTACGAGCAGTACTTC. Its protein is CATSRDLHTTYEQYF.